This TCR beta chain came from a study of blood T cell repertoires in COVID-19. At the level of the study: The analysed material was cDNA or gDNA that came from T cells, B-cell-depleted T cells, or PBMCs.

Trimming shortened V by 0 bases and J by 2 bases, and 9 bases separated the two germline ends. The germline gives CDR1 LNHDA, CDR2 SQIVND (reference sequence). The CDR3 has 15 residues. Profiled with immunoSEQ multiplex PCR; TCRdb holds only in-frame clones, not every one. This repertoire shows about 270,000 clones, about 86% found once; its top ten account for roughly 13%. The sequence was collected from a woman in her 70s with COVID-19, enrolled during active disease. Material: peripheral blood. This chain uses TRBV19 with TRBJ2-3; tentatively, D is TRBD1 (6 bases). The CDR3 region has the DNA TGTGCCAGTAGTATAGAGGGGGCGAACACAGATACGCAGTATTTT. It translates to CASSIEGANTDTQYF. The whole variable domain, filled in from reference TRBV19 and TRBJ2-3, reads DGGITQSPKYLFRKEGQNVTLSCEQNLNHDAMYWYRQDPGQGLRLIYYSQIVNDFQKGDIAEGYSVSREKKESFPLTVTSAQKNPTAFYLCASSIEGANTDTQYFGPGTRLTVL.